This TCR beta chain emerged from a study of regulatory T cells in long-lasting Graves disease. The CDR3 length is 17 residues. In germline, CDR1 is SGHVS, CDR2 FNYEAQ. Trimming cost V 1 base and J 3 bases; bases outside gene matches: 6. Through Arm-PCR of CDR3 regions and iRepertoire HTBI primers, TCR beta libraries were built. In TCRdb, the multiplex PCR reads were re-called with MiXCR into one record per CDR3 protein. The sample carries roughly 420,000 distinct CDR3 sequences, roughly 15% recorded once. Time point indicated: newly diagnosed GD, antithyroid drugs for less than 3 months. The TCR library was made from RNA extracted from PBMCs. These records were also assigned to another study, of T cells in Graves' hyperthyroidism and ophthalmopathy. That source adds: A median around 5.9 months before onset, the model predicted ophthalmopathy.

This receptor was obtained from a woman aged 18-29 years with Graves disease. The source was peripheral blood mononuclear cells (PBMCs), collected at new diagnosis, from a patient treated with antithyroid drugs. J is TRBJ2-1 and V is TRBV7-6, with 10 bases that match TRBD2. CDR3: CASSLGTPSGSYNEQFF. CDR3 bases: TGTGCCAGCAGCTTAGGAACCCCTAGCGGGAGCTACAATGAGCAGTTCTTC.